The rows below give T cell receptor beta chains drawn from one sample of a study of blood T cell repertoires in COVID-19. Profiled with immunoSEQ multiplex PCR; TCRdb holds only in-frame clones, not every one. This table has about 220,000 clones, 80% to 85% appearing once. The sequencing input was peripheral blood. Source of these receptors: a woman in her thirties who had recovered from COVID-19. Each CDR3 is given with its conserved first and last residue. A D gene is named only where the DNA matches it firmly. Part of the rows lack a size; the others show once, few, many or a class for expanded clones.

len: 16
j_gene: TRBJ2-2
v_gene: TRBV3-1/TRBV3-2
d_gene: TRBD2
abundance: once
CDR3nt: TGTGCCAGCAGGCCTTTTGGACTAGCGGGAGACGGGGAGCTGTTTTTT
CDR3aa: CASRPFGLAGDGELFF

len: 20
j_gene: TRBJ2-3
v_gene: TRBV6-1
d_gene: TRBD2
abundance: NA
CDR3nt: TGTGCCAGCAGTGATGGAGGGGAGCGGGAGAGTCCTTTTGGCGCAGATACGCAGTATTTT
CDR3aa: CASSDGGERESPFGADTQYF

len: 13
j_gene: TRBJ1-3
v_gene: TRBV3-1/TRBV3-2
d_gene: NA
abundance: NA
CDR3nt: TGTGCCAGCGGGCAGGGGATTGGAAACACCATATATTTT
CDR3aa: CASGQGIGNTIYF

len: 13
j_gene: TRBJ2-5
v_gene: TRBV7-7
d_gene: TRBD2
abundance: NA
CDR3nt: TGTGCCAGCAGCCGGGGGGTTCAAGAGACCCAGTACTTC
CDR3aa: CASSRGVQETQYF

len: 14
j_gene: TRBJ2-7
v_gene: TRBV30
d_gene: NA
abundance: NA
CDR3nt: TGTGCCTGGAGTGTATTGAGTGGTGGCTACGAGCAGTACTTC
CDR3aa: CAWSVLSGGYEQYF

len: 13
j_gene: TRBJ2-5
v_gene: TRBV7-2
d_gene: NA
abundance: NA
CDR3nt: TGTGCCAGCAGCCCAGGACAGAAAGAGACCCAGTACTTC
CDR3aa: CASSPGQKETQYF

len: 17
j_gene: TRBJ2-2
v_gene: TRBV5-1
d_gene: TRBD1
abundance: once
CDR3nt: TGCGCCAGCAGCTTGGACCCGGGACAGGGAGTGAACGGGGAGCTGTTTTTT
CDR3aa: CASSLDPGQGVNGELFF

len: 15
j_gene: TRBJ2-5
v_gene: TRBV4-1
d_gene: NA
abundance: NA
CDR3nt: TGCGCCAGCAGCCAAGGATCCCGGAGCCAAGAGACCCAGTACTTC
CDR3aa: CASSQGSRSQETQYF

len: 19
j_gene: TRBJ2-7
v_gene: TRBV28
d_gene: TRBD1
abundance: NA
CDR3nt: TGTGCCAGCAGTCCCTCCGGGACAGGGACACGTTACCTTTCCTACGAGCAGTACTTC
CDR3aa: CASSPSGTGTRYLSYEQYF

len: 17
j_gene: TRBJ2-1
v_gene: TRBV28
d_gene: TRBD1
abundance: once
CDR3nt: TGTGCCAGCAGTTGGCCACCCTCCGGGACAGGGGAAGAGGAGCAGTTCTTC
CDR3aa: CASSWPPSGTGEEEQFF

len: 14
j_gene: TRBJ2-1
v_gene: TRBV2
d_gene: TRBD2
abundance: once
CDR3nt: TGTGCCAGCAGTGCTAGCGGGAGGGCCACTGAGCAGTTCTTC
CDR3aa: CASSASGRATEQFF

len: 14
j_gene: TRBJ2-1
v_gene: TRBV29-1
d_gene: TRBD2
abundance: NA
CDR3nt: TGCAGCGTTGATAGCGCACTAGCGGGCAATGAGCAGTTCTTC
CDR3aa: CSVDSALAGNEQFF

len: 16
j_gene: TRBJ2-3
v_gene: TRBV5-6
d_gene: NA
abundance: NA
CDR3nt: TGTGCCAGCAGCTCCTGGGCCCTTAACTTCGAGGATACGCAGTATTTT
CDR3aa: CASSSWALNFEDTQYF

len: 15
j_gene: TRBJ1-6
v_gene: TRBV9
d_gene: NA
abundance: NA
CDR3nt: TGTGCCAGCAGCGTAGGGGCAGGGCTACATTCACCCCTCCACTTT
CDR3aa: CASSVGAGLHSPLHF

len: 13
j_gene: TRBJ2-7
v_gene: TRBV19
d_gene: NA
abundance: NA
CDR3nt: TGTGCCAGTAAAGGCAGGGGGAGGAACGAGCAGTACTTC
CDR3aa: CASKGRGRNEQYF

len: 15
j_gene: TRBJ2-7
v_gene: TRBV29-1
d_gene: TRBD1
abundance: NA
CDR3nt: TGCAGCGTCGAGGGGGGGACAGGGGGCTCCTACGAGCAGTACTTC
CDR3aa: CSVEGGTGGSYEQYF

len: 15
j_gene: TRBJ1-2
v_gene: TRBV7-9
d_gene: NA
abundance: few
CDR3nt: TGTGCCAGCAGCTTAGGGAGGGGCGCTACCTATGGCTACACCTTC
CDR3aa: CASSLGRGATYGYTF